Listed here are 4 T cell receptor beta chains from one sample, sequenced in a study of post-analysis software for immune sequencing data. These receptors' targets are unknown. TCR beta libraries were prepared from cDNA with unique molecular identifiers. A single record per CDR3 protein comes from TCRdb applying MiXCR to the PCR reads. This sample has hundreds of thousands of distinct CDR3 sequences, with roughly 29% found just once. The study's findings and limits: Relative to controls, patients had 5 or 6 TRBV segments at higher frequency, with TRBV5-6, TRBV5-1 and TRBV20-1 among these.

Material: blood. These receptors were taken from a girl between 5 and 17 years old with multiple sclerosis.

In this sample, this clonotype turned up a few times. The genes are TRBV20-1 and TRBJ2-7; D is perhaps TRBD1 (5 bases). V shed 3 bases and J shed 0 bases, with 6 bases lying between them. CDR3 length equals 12 residues. Germline lookup yields CDR1 DFQATT and CDR2 SNEGSKA (reference sequence). The CDR3 loop reads CSASQGSYEQYF. The CDR3 DNA reads as TGCAGTGCTAGTCAGGGCTCCTACGAGCAGTACTTC.

V usage is TRBV11-2 and J usage is TRBJ2-5; D remains ambiguous. V was pared by 2 bases and J by 2 bases, with 12 bases between. CDR3 length: 15 amino acids. CDR1 SGHAT and CDR2 FQNNGV come from the germline V gene. Here the CDR3 DNA reads TGTGCCAGCAGCTTAAGCATAGGTAGTCAAGAGACCCAGTACTTC. This sequence encodes CASSLSIGSQETQYF.

This chain uses TRBV18 with TRBJ2-7, with D perhaps TRBD2 (5 bases). CDR1 and CDR2 (germline): KGHSH, LQKENI. This CDR3 is built from 14 residues. V lost 3 bases to trimming and J lost 2 bases, with 11 bases between them. This CDR3 reads CASSPSGYAYEQYF. CDR3 sequence (DNA): TGTGCCAGCTCACCGTCGGGGTACGCCTACGAGCAGTACTTC.

V usage is TRBV20-1 and J usage is TRBJ2-5; the match to TRBD2 covers 12 bases. Germline V gives CDR1 DFQATT, CDR2 SNEGSKA (reference sequence). V gave up 4 bases and J gave up 9 bases; unmatched junction bases: 12. The CDR3 loop spans 15 amino acids. CDR3 DNA: TGCAGTGCTACACGGGATGGACTAGCGGGGCCCGCCCAGTACTTC. Residues: CSATRDGLAGPAQYF.